Presented here are 2 T cell receptor beta chains from one specimen sequenced in a study of T-cell reconstitution after alpha-beta-depleted transplantation in children. Unique molecular identifiers were used in preparing the TCRbeta library. TCRdb fed the PCR reads into MiXCR, producing one record per CDR3 protein. The data hold about 400,000 distinct CDR3 sequences, with just over 20% observed a single time. The material sequenced was PBMCs from the stem cell graft donor, taken from the stem cell graft. The source is a human donor who donated a stem cell graft to a child with acute myeloid leukemia.

V gene TRBV6-1 combines with J gene TRBJ1-3; D might be TRBD1 (5 bases). Germline V gene lookup returns CDR1 MNHNS and CDR2 SASEGT. This CDR3 is 15 amino acids long. Trimming left V 5 bases short and J 0 bases short, with 11 bases between. CDR3: CASSTTATSGNTIYF. As DNA, the CDR3 is TGTGCCAGCAGTACGACAGCGACCTCTGGAAACACCATATATTTT.

In regard to this clonotype: This may come from a read error, since a much larger clone is one base off. The V gene is TRBV7-2, the J gene TRBJ1-1; 7 bases fit TRBD1. This CDR3 is 15 amino acids long. J gave up 6 bases and V 0 bases, and 7 bases lay outside the gene matches. Germline V CDR1 and CDR2: SGHTA, FQGNSA. The DNA for the CDR3 is TGTGCCAGCAGCTTAGCGTCAGGGGGTAACGCTGAAGCTTTCTTT. Protein sequence: CASSLASGGNAEAFF.